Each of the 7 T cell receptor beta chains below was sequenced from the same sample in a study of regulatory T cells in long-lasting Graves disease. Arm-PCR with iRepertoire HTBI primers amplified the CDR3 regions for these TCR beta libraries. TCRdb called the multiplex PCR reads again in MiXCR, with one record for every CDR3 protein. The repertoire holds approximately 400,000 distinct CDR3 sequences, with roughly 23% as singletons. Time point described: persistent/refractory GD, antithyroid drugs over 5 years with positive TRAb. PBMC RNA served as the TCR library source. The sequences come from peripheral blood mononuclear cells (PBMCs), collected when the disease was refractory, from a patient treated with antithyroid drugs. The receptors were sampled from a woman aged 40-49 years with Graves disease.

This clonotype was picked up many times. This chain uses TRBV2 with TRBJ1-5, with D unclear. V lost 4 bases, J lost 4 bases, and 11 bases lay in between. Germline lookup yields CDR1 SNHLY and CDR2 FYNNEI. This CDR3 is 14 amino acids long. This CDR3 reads CASSVRQVNQPQHF. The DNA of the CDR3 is TGTGCCAGCAGTGTACGGCAGGTGAATCAGCCCCAGCATTTT.

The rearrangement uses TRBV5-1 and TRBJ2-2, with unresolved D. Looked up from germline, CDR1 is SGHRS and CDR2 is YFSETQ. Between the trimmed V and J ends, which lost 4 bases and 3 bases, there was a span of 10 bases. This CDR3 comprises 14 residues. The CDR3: CASSQWGDTGELFF. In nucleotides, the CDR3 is TGCGCCAGCAGCCAATGGGGTGACACCGGGGAGCTGTTTTTT. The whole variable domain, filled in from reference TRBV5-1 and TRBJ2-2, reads KAGVTQTPRYLIKTRGQQVTLSCSPISGHRSVSWYQQTPGQGLQFLFEYFSETQRNKGNFPGRFSGRQFSNSRSEMNVSTLELGDSALYLCASSQWGDTGELFFGEGSRLTVL.

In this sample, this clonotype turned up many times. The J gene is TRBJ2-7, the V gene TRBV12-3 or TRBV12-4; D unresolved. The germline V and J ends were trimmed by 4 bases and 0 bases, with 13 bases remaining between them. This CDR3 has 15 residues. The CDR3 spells CASSSLWAISYEQYF. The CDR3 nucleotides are TGTGCCAGCAGTTCTCTCTGGGCTATCTCCTACGAGCAGTACTTC.

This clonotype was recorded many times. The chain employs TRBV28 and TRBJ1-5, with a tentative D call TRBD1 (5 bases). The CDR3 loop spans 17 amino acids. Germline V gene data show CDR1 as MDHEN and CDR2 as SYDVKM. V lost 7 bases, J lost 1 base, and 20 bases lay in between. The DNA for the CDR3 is TGTGCCAGCATGCGGGACCGCTACTTCTCAAGCAATCAGCCCCAGCATTTT. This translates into CASMRDRYFSSNQPQHF.

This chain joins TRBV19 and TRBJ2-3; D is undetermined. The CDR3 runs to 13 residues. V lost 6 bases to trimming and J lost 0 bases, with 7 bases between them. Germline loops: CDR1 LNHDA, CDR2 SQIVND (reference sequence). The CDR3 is CASSTDSTDTQYF. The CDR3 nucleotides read TGTGCCAGTAGCACGGACAGCACAGATACGCAGTATTTT.

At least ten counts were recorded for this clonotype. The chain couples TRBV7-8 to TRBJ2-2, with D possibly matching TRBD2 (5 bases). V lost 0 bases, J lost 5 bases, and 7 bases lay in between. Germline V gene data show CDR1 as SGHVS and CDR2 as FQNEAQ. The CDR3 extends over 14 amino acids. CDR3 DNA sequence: TGTGCCAGCAGCTTAGCCCTAGCAACCGGGGAGCTGTTTTTT. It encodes CASSLALATGELFF.

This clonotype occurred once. The CDR3 DNA reads TGTGCCAGCAGCTTAGGGACTAGCGGGAGAAGAGATACGCAGTATTTT. This encodes CASSLGTSGRRDTQYF. The J gene is TRBJ2-3, the V gene TRBV7-9, with 13 nucleotides matching TRBD2. Germline V gene data show CDR1 as SEHNR and CDR2 as FQNEAQ (reference sequence). Losses at the gene ends were 1 base for V and 5 bases for J; bases not matched to a gene: 3. The CDR3 is made up of 16 amino acids. Together with reference TRBV7-9 and TRBJ2-3, the CDR3 gives the full variable domain: DTGVSQNPRHKITKRGQNVTFRCDPISEHNRLYWYRQTLGQGPEFLTYFQNEAQLEKSRLLSDRFSAERPKGSFSTLEIQRTEQGDSAMYLCASSLGTSGRRDTQYFGPGTRLTVL.